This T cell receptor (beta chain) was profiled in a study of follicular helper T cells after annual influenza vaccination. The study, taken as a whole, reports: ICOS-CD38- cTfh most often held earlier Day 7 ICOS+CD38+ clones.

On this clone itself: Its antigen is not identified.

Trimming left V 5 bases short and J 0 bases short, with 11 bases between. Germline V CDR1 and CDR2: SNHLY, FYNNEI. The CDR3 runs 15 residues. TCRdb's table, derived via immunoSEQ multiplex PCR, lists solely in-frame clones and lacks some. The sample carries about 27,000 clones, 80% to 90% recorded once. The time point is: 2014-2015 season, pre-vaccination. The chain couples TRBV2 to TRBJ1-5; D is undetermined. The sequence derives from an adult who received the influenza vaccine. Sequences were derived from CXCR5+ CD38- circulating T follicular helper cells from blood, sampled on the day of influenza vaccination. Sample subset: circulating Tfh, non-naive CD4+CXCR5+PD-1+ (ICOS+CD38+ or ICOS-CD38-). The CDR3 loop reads CASSWAEYSNQPQHF. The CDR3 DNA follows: TGTGCCAGCAGTTGGGCCGAGTATAGCAATCAGCCCCAGCATTTT.